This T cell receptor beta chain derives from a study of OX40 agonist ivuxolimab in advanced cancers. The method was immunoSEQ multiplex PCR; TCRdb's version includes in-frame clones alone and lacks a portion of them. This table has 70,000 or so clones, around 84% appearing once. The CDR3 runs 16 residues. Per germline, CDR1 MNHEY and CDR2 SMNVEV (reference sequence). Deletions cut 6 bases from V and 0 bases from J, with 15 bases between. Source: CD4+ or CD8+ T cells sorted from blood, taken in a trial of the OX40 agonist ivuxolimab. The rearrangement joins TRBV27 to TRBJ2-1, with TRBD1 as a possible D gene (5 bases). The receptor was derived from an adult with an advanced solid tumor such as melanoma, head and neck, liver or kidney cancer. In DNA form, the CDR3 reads TGTGCCAGCAGCTTCAGGGCCACCTCCTCCTACAATGAGCAGTTCTTC. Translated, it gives CASSFRATSSYNEQFF.